The clone carrying this TCR beta chain was seen only once. These data belong to a study of blood T cell repertoires in COVID-19. Study background: Specimens from acute and convalescent COVID-19 originated in the United States, Italy and Spain.

Only in-frame clones appear in the TCRdb table, and some are missing; sequencing was by immunoSEQ multiplex PCR. The table lists fewer than 200,000 clones, 88% of them singletons, with around 25% in the top ten. The CDR3 spans 14 residues. Germline V gene lookup returns CDR1 SGHVS and CDR2 FQNEAQ. With 1 base removed from V and 0 bases from J, the gap between germline ends came to 4 bases. The receptor comes from a man aged 60 to 69 with acute or convalescent COVID-19. Sequenced input: peripheral blood. The chain combines TRBV7-8 with TRBJ1-3; D gene uncertain. The CDR3 here is CASSLGSSGNTIYF. The CDR3 DNA reads TGTGCCAGCAGCTTAGGCAGCTCTGGAAACACCATATATTTT.